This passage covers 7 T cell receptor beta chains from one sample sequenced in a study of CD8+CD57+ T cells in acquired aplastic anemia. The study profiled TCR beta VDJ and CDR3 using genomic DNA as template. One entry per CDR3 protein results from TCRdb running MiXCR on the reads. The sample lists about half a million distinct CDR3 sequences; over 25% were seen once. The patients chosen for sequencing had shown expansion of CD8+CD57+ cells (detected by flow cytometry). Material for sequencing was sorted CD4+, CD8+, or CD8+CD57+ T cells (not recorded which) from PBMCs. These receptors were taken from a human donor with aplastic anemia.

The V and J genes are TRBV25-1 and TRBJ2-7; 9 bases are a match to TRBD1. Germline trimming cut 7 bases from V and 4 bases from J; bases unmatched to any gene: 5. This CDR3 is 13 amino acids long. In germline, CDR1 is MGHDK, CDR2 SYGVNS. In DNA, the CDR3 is TGTGCCAGCACTACAGGGGGCGCGTACGAGCAGTACTTC. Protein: CASTTGGAYEQYF.

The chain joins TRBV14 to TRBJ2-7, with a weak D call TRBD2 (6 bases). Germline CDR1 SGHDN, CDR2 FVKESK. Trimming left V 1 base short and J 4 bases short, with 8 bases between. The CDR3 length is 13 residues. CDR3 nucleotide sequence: TGTGCCAGCAGCCAAGCCGGGGGTTACGAGCAGTACTTC. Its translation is CASSQAGGYEQYF.

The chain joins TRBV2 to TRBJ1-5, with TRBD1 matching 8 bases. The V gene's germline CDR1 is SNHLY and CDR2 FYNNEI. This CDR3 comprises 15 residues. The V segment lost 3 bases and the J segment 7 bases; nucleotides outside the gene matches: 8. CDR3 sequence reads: CASSDRTGNGQPQHF. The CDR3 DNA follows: TGTGCCAGCAGTGACCGGACAGGGAACGGCCAGCCCCAGCATTTT.

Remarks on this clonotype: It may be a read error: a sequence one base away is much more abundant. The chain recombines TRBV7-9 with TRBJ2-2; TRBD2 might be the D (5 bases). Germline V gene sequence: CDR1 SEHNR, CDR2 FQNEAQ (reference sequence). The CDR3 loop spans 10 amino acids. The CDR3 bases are TGTGCCAGTGTACCCGGGGAGCTGCTTTTT. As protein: CASVPGELLF. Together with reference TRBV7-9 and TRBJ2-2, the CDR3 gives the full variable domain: DTGVSQNPRHKITKRGQNVTFRCDPISEHNRLYWYRQTLGQGPEFLTYFQNEAQLEKSRLLSDRFSAERPKGSFSTLEIQRTEQGDSAMYLCASVPGELLFGEGSRLTVL.

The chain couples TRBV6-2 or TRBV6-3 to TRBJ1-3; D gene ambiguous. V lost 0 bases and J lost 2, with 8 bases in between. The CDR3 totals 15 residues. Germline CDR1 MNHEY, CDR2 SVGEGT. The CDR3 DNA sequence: TGTGCCAGCAGTTACTCCTGCAGAGCTGGAAACACCATATATTTT. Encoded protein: CASSYSCRAGNTIYF.

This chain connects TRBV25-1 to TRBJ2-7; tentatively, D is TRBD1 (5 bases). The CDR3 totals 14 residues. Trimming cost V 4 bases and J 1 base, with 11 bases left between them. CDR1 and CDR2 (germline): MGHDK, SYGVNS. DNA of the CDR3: TGTGCCAGCAGTGTAGGCAGGGTGTCCTACGAGCAGTACTTC. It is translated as CASSVGRVSYEQYF.

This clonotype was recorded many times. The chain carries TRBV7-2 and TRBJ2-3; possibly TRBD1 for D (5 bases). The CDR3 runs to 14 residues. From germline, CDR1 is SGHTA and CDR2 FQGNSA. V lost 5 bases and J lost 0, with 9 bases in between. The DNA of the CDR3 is TGTGCCAGCAGCCCAGGACATAGCACAGATACGCAGTATTTT. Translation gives CASSPGHSTDTQYF. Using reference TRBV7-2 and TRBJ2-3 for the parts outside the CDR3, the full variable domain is GAGVSQSPSNKVTEKGKDVELRCDPISGHTALYWYRQSLGQGLEFLIYFQGNSAPDKSGLPSDRFSAERTGGSVSTLTIQRTQQEDSAVYLCASSPGHSTDTQYFGPGTRLTVL.